The subject of this entry is one TCR beta chain. Its antigen is not known. Profiling relied on immunoSEQ multiplex PCR, and the TCRdb table lists in-frame clones only, not all of them. Altogether around 81,000 clones are present, roughly 81% being singletons, with the ten largest covering less than 5%. The data belong to a study of identifying expanded T cells in peripheral blood. General observations from the study: Roughly two-week clone count variance significantly increased as total template count grew.

Healthy donors had no documented immune events, such as infections, while sampled. Trimming cost V 8 bases and J 3 bases; bases outside gene matches: 8. From germline, CDR1 is SGHAT and CDR2 FQNNGV. The CDR3 covers 15 residues. The specimen sequenced was blood. The clonotype was recovered from a person between 18 and 75 years old in good health. J is TRBJ2-5 and V is TRBV11-2; 11 nucleotides align to TRBD2. The CDR3 DNA is TGTGCCAGCTCAAGCATTAGCGGGGGGGAAGAGACCCAGTACTTC. The encoded protein is CASSSISGGEETQYF.